In this sample, the clone carrying this T cell receptor (beta chain) turned up many times. Its antigen is not known. As for time point: persistent/refractory GD, antithyroid drugs over 5 years with positive TRAb. RNA isolated from PBMCs was used to make the TCR library. Doctors identified Graves' disease using the American Thyroid Association guidelines. The source of the sample is a study of regulatory T cells in long-lasting Graves disease. The CDR3 length is 13 residues. Unmatched junction bases numbered 6, after V lost 5 bases and J lost 7 bases. Germline V CDR1 and CDR2: SGHAT, FQNNGV. To make TCR beta libraries, researchers used iRepertoire HTBI primers and Arm-PCR of CDR3 regions. TCRdb reprocessed the multiplex PCR reads via MiXCR and lists one record per CDR3 protein. The sample holds approximately 400,000 distinct CDR3 sequences, 20% to 25% seen once. Study-wide results and caveats: Favored usage of TRBV28, TRBJ1-2 and TRBJ2-5 was recorded in persistent disease. Among the persistent patients, some 2,900 public clonotypes were shared, more than the approximately 960 shared among new patients. Less diverse TCR repertoires were seen in persistent Graves' patients than in newly diagnosed ones.

The chain links TRBV11-2 to TRBJ1-1, with 8 bases identical to TRBD1. This TCR was sampled from a female donor with Graves disease. Sample: peripheral blood mononuclear cells (PBMCs), taken when the disease was refractory, from a patient treated with antithyroid drugs. The CDR3 region has the DNA TGTGCCAGCAGCACCGACAGGGGAGGTGAAGCTTTCTTT. It yields the protein CASSTDRGGEAFF.